The source of this T cell receptor beta chain is a study of control samples from healthy donors and cancer patients. Clones were sequenced by immunoSEQ multiplex PCR, and TCRdb holds only the in-frame ones, with some missing. This table holds fewer than 200,000 clones. The sequenced sample consisted of blood. The TCR sequence derives from a woman in her twenties or thirties in good health.

This chain's CDR3 is CASSPRQGARVWYTEAFF. Written as DNA, the CDR3 is TGTGCCAGCAGCCCTCGACAGGGGGCGCGCGTATGGTACACTGAAGCTTTCTTT. The rearrangement joins TRBV11-2 to TRBJ1-1; 10 positions match TRBD1. The V gene's germline CDR1 is SGHAT and CDR2 FQNNGV. Trimming took 5 bases from V and 3 from J; bases not matched to a gene: 15. The CDR3 spans 18 residues. The full variable domain, completed using reference TRBV11-2 and TRBJ1-1, is EAGVAQSPRYKIIEKRQSVAFWCNPISGHATLYWYQQILGQGPKLLIQFQNNGVVDDSQLPKDRFSAERLKGVDSTLKIQPAKLEDSAVYLCASSPRQGARVWYTEAFFGQGTRLTVV.